Listed below are T cell receptor beta chains from one sample, sequenced in a study of cytomegalovirus exposure and HLA in healthy donors. The repertoire was sequenced with immunoSEQ multiplex PCR; TCRdb's copy has only in-frame clones and lacks some. Of tens of thousands of clones in the sample, roughly 79% were seen once. The sample taken for sequencing was PBMCs. Receptor source: a male donor in good health and CMV-seronegative. Each CDR3 is given with its conserved first and last residue. The order of the fields is clone size, D gene, V gene, J gene, CDR3 protein, CDR3 DNA. D genes are given only for firm matches. Clone size, where shown, is once, few, many, or a class for clones that have expanded.

size: NA
D: NA
V: TRBV18
J: TRBJ2-7
CDR3: CASSPKRNSYEQYF
DNA: TGTGCCAGCTCACCGAAGCGGAATTCCTACGAGCAGTACTTC

size: NA
D: NA
V: TRBV7-2
J: TRBJ1-2
CDR3: CASSLSWPANNYGYTF
DNA: TGTGCCAGCAGCCTCAGTTGGCCCGCAAACAACTATGGCTACACCTTC

size: once
D: TRBD2
V: TRBV7-2
J: TRBJ2-7
CDR3: CASSLYVSAGVNEQYF
DNA: TGTGCCAGCAGCCTATATGTCAGCGCGGGGGTTAACGAGCAGTACTTC

size: NA
D: NA
V: TRBV6-5
J: TRBJ2-7
CDR3: CASTGPGISYEQYF
DNA: TGTGCCAGCACAGGACCGGGGATCTCCTACGAGCAGTACTTC

size: few
D: TRBD1
V: TRBV19
J: TRBJ2-4
CDR3: CASSQTGELAKNIQYF
DNA: TGTGCCAGTAGTCAGACAGGGGAATTAGCCAAAAACATTCAGTACTTC

size: NA
D: TRBD1
V: TRBV11-2
J: TRBJ1-4
CDR3: CASSFWTGEKLFF
DNA: TGTGCCAGCAGCTTTTGGACAGGTGAAAAACTGTTTTTT

size: NA
D: NA
V: TRBV6-5
J: TRBJ2-6
CDR3: CASGTGNSGANVLTF
DNA: TGTGCCAGCGGAACAGGGAACTCTGGGGCCAACGTCCTGACTTTC

size: NA
D: NA
V: TRBV28
J: TRBJ1-3
CDR3: CASRILVGGPVNF
DNA: TGTGCCAGCAGGATTTTAGTAGGCGGGCCAGTAAATTTT

size: NA
D: NA
V: TRBV21-1
J: TRBJ1-1
CDR3: CASLQSDQNLRGEAFF
DNA: TGTGCCAGTCTCCAATCAGATCAAAACCTCCGGGGTGAAGCTTTCTTT

size: NA
D: NA
V: TRBV7-9
J: TRBJ1-2
CDR3: CASSSDTFDYGYTF
DNA: TGTGCCAGCAGCTCGGACACCTTTGACTATGGCTACACCTTC

size: few
D: NA
V: TRBV7-2
J: TRBJ2-3
CDR3: CASSLGVRVGTTDTQYF
DNA: TGTGCCAGCAGCTTAGGGGTCAGGGTGGGAACTACGGATACGCAGTATTTT

size: NA
D: NA
V: TRBV28
J: TRBJ1-1
CDR3: CASSSTPGHNTEAFF
DNA: TGTGCCAGCAGTTCCACCCCTGGACATAACACTGAAGCTTTCTTT

size: NA
D: NA
V: TRBV19
J: TRBJ1-1
CDR3: CASSMVQATEAFF
DNA: TGTGCCAGTAGTATGGTCCAGGCTACTGAAGCTTTCTTT

size: NA
D: TRBD1
V: TRBV5-1
J: TRBJ1-2
CDR3: CASSLGGQGARFTHGYTF
DNA: TGCGCCAGCAGCTTGGGGGGACAGGGGGCACGGTTTACGCATGGCTACACCTTC

size: NA
D: TRBD1
V: TRBV7-9
J: TRBJ1-4
CDR3: CASSNQGATNEKLFF
DNA: TGTGCCAGCAGTAACCAGGGGGCAACTAATGAAAAACTGTTTTTT

size: few
D: TRBD2
V: TRBV28
J: TRBJ2-7
CDR3: CASRGGSSYEQYF
DNA: TGTGCCAGCCGGGGGGGGAGCTCCTACGAGCAGTACTTC

size: NA
D: TRBD1
V: TRBV5-1
J: TRBJ1-5
CDR3: CASSFRPGQPTEPQHF
DNA: TGCGCCAGCAGCTTTAGACCGGGACAGCCAACAGAGCCCCAGCATTTT

size: once
D: TRBD2
V: TRBV5-6
J: TRBJ2-7
CDR3: CASTSGTSGRYEQYF
DNA: TGTGCCAGCACCTCCGGGACTAGCGGGAGATACGAGCAGTACTTC

size: NA
D: NA
V: TRBV7-9
J: TRBJ2-2
CDR3: CASSSAERTGELFF
DNA: TGTGCCAGCAGCTCCGCCGAGAGGACCGGGGAGCTGTTTTTT

size: NA
D: TRBD1
V: TRBV11-2
J: TRBJ2-5
CDR3: CASSRGQGRSQETQYF
DNA: TGTGCCAGCAGTCGAGGACAGGGTAGGAGTCAAGAGACCCAGTACTTC

size: NA
D: NA
V: TRBV2
J: TRBJ1-5
CDR3: CASSGLNQPQHF
DNA: TGTGCCAGCAGCGGACTCAATCAGCCCCAGCATTTT

size: NA
D: TRBD1
V: TRBV25-1
J: TRBJ1-1
CDR3: CASSRTGLNTEAFF
DNA: TGTGCCAGCTCCCGGACAGGGCTGAACACTGAAGCTTTCTTT

size: NA
D: TRBD1
V: TRBV9
J: TRBJ2-7
CDR3: CASSEGTVSSYEQYF
DNA: TGTGCCAGCAGCGAAGGGACAGTTAGCTCCTACGAGCAGTACTTC

size: NA
D: TRBD2
V: TRBV5-4
J: TRBJ2-3
CDR3: CASSLGGSWDTQYF
DNA: TGTGCCAGCAGCCTTGGCGGGAGTTGGGATACGCAGTATTTT

size: NA
D: NA
V: TRBV5-1
J: TRBJ1-1
CDR3: CASSLGAGTEAFF
DNA: TGCGCCAGCAGCTTGGGGGCAGGCACTGAAGCTTTCTTT

size: NA
D: TRBD1
V: TRBV28
J: TRBJ2-1
CDR3: CASTDRGHEQFF
DNA: TGTGCCAGCACGGACAGGGGGCATGAGCAGTTCTTC

size: NA
D: TRBD2
V: TRBV7-2
J: TRBJ2-3
CDR3: CASSSGGYTQYF
DNA: TGTGCCAGCAGCTCGGGGGGGTATACGCAGTATTTT

size: NA
D: TRBD2
V: TRBV28
J: TRBJ2-2
CDR3: CASSPGRSGLVVTGELFF
DNA: TGTGCCAGCAGCCCTGGAAGGTCGGGACTAGTTGTCACCGGGGAGCTGTTTTTT

size: NA
D: NA
V: TRBV19
J: TRBJ1-6
CDR3: CATGRGLSVNSPLHF
DNA: TGTGCCACTGGGAGGGGTCTGTCTGTTAATTCACCCCTCCACTTT

size: NA
D: TRBD1
V: TRBV28
J: TRBJ1-4
CDR3: CASMPSGSGGRLFF
DNA: TGTGCCAGCATGCCCTCAGGATCAGGGGGCAGGCTGTTTTTT

size: few
D: TRBD1
V: TRBV6-1
J: TRBJ1-2
CDR3: CASSEARGGDGYGYTF
DNA: TGTGCCAGCAGTGAAGCACGAGGGGGCGATGGCTATGGCTACACCTTC

size: NA
D: NA
V: TRBV7-2
J: TRBJ1-1
CDR3: CASSLGQIKAFF
DNA: TGTGCCAGCAGCTTAGGACAGATTAAAGCTTTCTTT

size: NA
D: NA
V: TRBV5-5
J: TRBJ1-2
CDR3: CASSQTGLMNYGYTF
DNA: TGTGCCAGCAGCCAGACTGGGTTGATGAACTATGGCTACACCTTC

size: NA
D: NA
V: TRBV5-4
J: TRBJ1-2
CDR3: CASSLGALHYGYTF
DNA: TGTGCCAGCAGCTTAGGGGCTTTACACTATGGCTACACCTTC

size: NA
D: NA
V: TRBV2
J: TRBJ2-5
CDR3: CASGRQETQYF
DNA: TGTGCCAGCGGCAGACAAGAGACCCAGTACTTC

size: NA
D: NA
V: TRBV9
J: TRBJ2-5
CDR3: CASTLTGGEETQYF
DNA: TGTGCCAGCACCCTGACTGGCGGGGAAGAGACCCAGTACTTC

size: NA
D: TRBD1
V: TRBV18
J: TRBJ2-7
CDR3: CASSPFGTGLSYEQYF
DNA: TGTGCCAGCTCACCATTTGGGACAGGACTCTCCTACGAGCAGTACTTC

size: NA
D: TRBD1
V: TRBV9
J: TRBJ2-1
CDR3: CASSLRGDRGYNEQFF
DNA: TGTGCCAGCAGCCTTAGGGGGGACAGGGGTTACAATGAGCAGTTCTTC

size: NA
D: TRBD1
V: TRBV28
J: TRBJ1-2
CDR3: CASSLRGTAYGYTF
DNA: TGTGCCAGCAGTTTAAGGGGGACAGCTTATGGCTACACCTTC

size: NA
D: TRBD1
V: TRBV4-1
J: TRBJ2-7
CDR3: CASSQDRSGGWEQYF
DNA: TGCGCCAGCAGCCAAGATCGGTCAGGGGGTTGGGAGCAGTACTTC

size: NA
D: NA
V: TRBV2
J: TRBJ1-1
CDR3: CASTRSGAEVFF
DNA: TGTGCCAGCACGAGGTCAGGGGCTGAAGTTTTCTTT

size: NA
D: NA
V: TRBV7-9
J: TRBJ1-1
CDR3: CASSLASGTEAFF
DNA: TGTGCCAGCAGCTTAGCTTCGGGCACTGAAGCTTTCTTT

size: NA
D: NA
V: TRBV30
J: TRBJ1-2
CDR3: CAWRAGISNYGYTF
DNA: TGTGCCTGGAGAGCAGGGATTTCTAACTATGGCTACACCTTC

size: once
D: TRBD1
V: TRBV7-2
J: TRBJ1-5
CDR3: CASSRQGLPNQPQHF
DNA: TGTGCCAGCAGCAGACAGGGACTCCCCAATCAGCCCCAGCATTTT